A single sample gave rise to the 17 T cell receptor beta chains below, sequenced in a study of response to subunit inactivated influenza vaccine. TCRdb analysed the RT-PCR reads with MiXCR anew, one entry per CDR3 protein. The table lists around 710,000 distinct CDR3 sequences, roughly 14% of them singletons. Material: PBMCs from blood, obtained approximately 15 days before vaccination. The source of these receptors is a man in his fifties or sixties who received an inactivated influenza vaccine.

The table lists this clonotype with a few counts. The gene calls are TRBV29-1 and TRBJ2-7; 8 nucleotides line up with TRBD2. In germline, CDR1 is SQVTM, CDR2 ANQGSEA. V shed 1 base and J 6 bases; nucleotides not matched to a gene: 5. The CDR3 contains 13 residues. In nucleotides, the CDR3 is TGCAGCGTTGAAGGTCCCGGGGGGGGCGAGCAGTACTTC. Translation gives CSVEGPGGGEQYF.

The CDR3 reads CASSWESGGASNQPQHF. The CDR3 region has the DNA TGTGCCAGCAGTTGGGAGAGTGGAGGGGCTAGCAATCAGCCCCAGCATTTT. The rearrangement links TRBV6-2 or TRBV6-3 to TRBJ1-5, with a weak D call TRBD1 (5 bases). Germline assignment: CDR1 MNHEY and CDR2 SVGEGT. Trimming left V 4 bases short and J 0 bases short, with 16 bases between. This CDR3 has 17 amino acids.

The chain recombines TRBV20-1 with TRBJ2-7; 8 nucleotides line up with TRBD1. V shed 3 bases and J 5 bases; nucleotides not matched to a gene: 6. This CDR3 contains 13 residues. Germline values: CDR1 DFQATT, CDR2 SNEGSKA (reference sequence). The DNA of the CDR3 is TGCAGTGCTAGTGACAGGGGTACCCACGAGCAGTACTTC. This codes for CSASDRGTHEQYF.

The chain links TRBV28 to TRBJ2-1; 9 bases are shared with TRBD1. The J segment lost 4 bases and the V segment lost 2 bases, leaving 9 bases of the junction unmatched. The CDR3 extends over 17 amino acids. The germline CDR1 and CDR2 sequences are MDHEN and SYDVKM. The CDR3 sequence: CASSLRTGQGTYNEQFF. The CDR3 coding sequence is TGTGCCAGCAGTTTAAGGACGGGACAGGGAACGTACAATGAGCAGTTCTTC.

This clonotype appeared a few times. This chain uses TRBV6-2 or TRBV6-3 with TRBJ2-1, with 9 positions matching TRBD2. This CDR3 comprises 15 residues. CDR1 and CDR2 (germline): MNHEY, SVGEGT. Losses at the gene ends were 10 bases for V and 4 bases for J; bases not matched to a gene: 11. CDR3 in amino acids: CATAQTSGTYNEQFF. CDR3 bases: TGTGCCACCGCGCAGACTAGCGGAACTTACAATGAGCAGTTCTTC.

This clonotype turned up a few times. V and J are TRBV10-3 and TRBJ2-3; D remains unclear. V shed 2 bases and J shed 1 base, with 13 bases lying between them. CDR3 length: 16 amino acids. Germline CDR1 and CDR2: ENHRY and SYGVKD. CDR3 nucleotide sequence: TGTGCCATCAGTGAGCTACCCCCCGGACGCACAGATACGCAGTATTTT. Residues: CAISELPPGRTDTQYF.

Ten or more counts support this clonotype. The rearrangement links TRBV7-9 to TRBJ2-5, with unresolved D. Deletions cut 1 base from V and 0 bases from J, with 9 bases between. CDR1 is SEHNR, CDR2 FQNEAQ, per germline (reference sequence). The CDR3 has 15 amino acids. The CDR3 here is CASSLVGQDQETQYF. DNA of the CDR3: TGTGCCAGCAGCTTAGTAGGGCAGGACCAAGAGACCCAGTACTTC.

The chain couples TRBV12-3 or TRBV12-4 to TRBJ1-5; the match to TRBD1 covers 7 bases. V dropped 10 bases and J dropped 5; count of bases not matched to a gene: 11. The length of the CDR3 is 14 residues. The CDR3 bases are TGTGCCATCCCAGATGCCGGGACAGATCAGCCCCAGCATTTT. Its translation is CAIPDAGTDQPQHF.

This rearrangement joins TRBV5-1 to TRBJ2-6; 8 nucleotides line up with TRBD2. Germline V gene sequence: CDR1 SGHRS, CDR2 YFSETQ. Trimming at V came to 5 bases and at J to 0 bases, leaving 1 base not matched to a gene. The CDR3 spans 15 residues. Here the CDR3 reads CASRAGGSGANVLTF. DNA for the CDR3: TGCGCCAGCAGGGCGGGGGGCTCTGGGGCCAACGTCCTGACTTTC.

This clonotype was found many times. DNA of the CDR3: TGTGCCAGCAGCCCCGCCGAGAACACTGAAGCTTTCTTT. This codes for CASSPAENTEAFF. V gene TRBV12-3 or TRBV12-4 combines with J gene TRBJ1-1, with unresolved D. The CDR3 extends over 13 amino acids. The V gene lost 6 bases and the J gene lost 1 base, with 9 bases spanning the gap.

The rearrangement uses TRBV11-2 and TRBJ2-1; weak D call: TRBD2 (5 bases). The V and J ends lost 2 bases and 9 bases respectively, with 23 bases between them. CDR1 is SGHAT, CDR2 FQNNGV, per germline. The CDR3 contains 17 residues. CDR3 nucleotide sequence: TGTGCCAGCAGCTTAATGAGCGGAGGTGGGCGTTCGGGTGAGCAGTTCTTC. Translated, it gives CASSLMSGGGRSGEQFF.

This chain uses TRBV7-2 with TRBJ2-7, with TRBD2 as a possible D gene (6 bases). Looked up from germline, CDR1 is SGHTA and CDR2 is FQGNSA. The CDR3 is made up of 15 amino acids. Trimming removed 4 bases at V and 4 bases at J, with 17 bases between. The CDR3 DNA follows: TGTGCCAGCAGCTCGCAGGGACTTAGCGGATACGAGCAGTACTTC. Encoded protein: CASSSQGLSGYEQYF.

The table lists this clonotype with a few counts. V and J are TRBV4-2 and TRBJ1-5; D perhaps matches TRBD1 (5 bases). Germline loops: CDR1 LGHNA, CDR2 YNFKEQ. V gave up 0 bases and J gave up 5 bases, with 14 bases separating them. This CDR3 region has 16 residues. In DNA form, the CDR3 reads TGTGCCAGCAGCCAAGATCGGGCAGGGTGGGATCAGCCCCAGCATTTT. Translated: CASSQDRAGWDQPQHF.

The chain uses TRBV10-3 and TRBJ2-3; 10 bases align to TRBD2. Germline V gene sequence: CDR1 ENHRY, CDR2 SYGVKD. V shed 2 bases and J 1 base; nucleotides not matched to a gene: 6. The CDR3 has 17 amino acids. CDR3 amino acids: CAISEADLAGGTDTQYF. In nucleotides, the CDR3 is TGTGCCATCAGTGAGGCTGACCTAGCGGGAGGCACAGATACGCAGTATTTT.

Only a few counts were recorded for this clonotype. V and J are TRBV3-1 and TRBJ2-1, with D possibly being TRBD2 (6 bases). V lost 2 bases, J lost 4 bases, and 15 bases lay in between. Germline loops: CDR1 LGHDT, CDR2 YNNKEL (reference sequence). This CDR3 is 16 amino acids long. DNA of the CDR3: TGTGCCAGCAGCCAATATTACGGGGGTGATTACAATGAGCAGTTCTTC. Amino acid sequence: CASSQYYGGDYNEQFF.

The chain links TRBV10-3 to TRBJ2-7, with D uncertain. The CDR3 loop spans 12 amino acids. V was pared by 2 bases and J by 3 bases, with 5 bases between. From germline, CDR1 is ENHRY and CDR2 SYGVKD. CDR3 in DNA: TGTGCCATCAGTGAGAGGAGCTACGAGCAGTACTTC. Encoded protein: CAISERSYEQYF.

This clonotype was detected ten times or more. V and J are TRBV11-2 and TRBJ2-1, with 8 bases fitting TRBD2. This CDR3 spans 15 amino acids. V shed 2 bases and J 8 bases; nucleotides not matched to a gene: 8. From germline, CDR1 is SGHAT and CDR2 FQNNGV. CDR3 DNA sequence: TGTGCCAGCAGCTTAATTAGCGGGAACATCCATGAGCAGTTCTTC. As protein: CASSLISGNIHEQFF.